The 2 T cell receptor beta chains listed next were all sequenced from one sample in a study of spatial heterogeneity in lung cancer. MiXCR, applied by TCRdb to the 5' RACE reads, yields one record per CDR3 protein. This table has 20,000 to 25,000 distinct CDR3 sequences, over 4% appearing once. Time point noted: sample taken at primary tumor resection. Their specific antigens are unknown. General study points: Tracking of tumor mutation counts was seen in expanded intratumoral alpha and beta TCR counts.

This specimen consisted of lung tumor tissue, obtained at surgery. The receptors originated from a male donor with early-stage non-small cell lung cancer.

There are many counts of this clonotype. This chain joins TRBV7-6 and TRBJ2-7; 8 bases agree with TRBD2. V lost 4 bases, J lost 6 bases, and 29 bases stayed unmatched. The CDR3 sequence is 21 residues long. CDR1 and CDR2 from the germline V gene are SGHVS and FNYEAQ. For the CDR3, the DNA is TGTGCCAGCAGCTCCTCTCAATCGGGAGGGCCGGGATTTATGTATTCTGGCGAGCAGTACTTC. Protein sequence: CASSSSQSGGPGFMYSGEQYF. The full variable domain, with the rest looked up from reference TRBV7-6 and TRBJ2-7, is GAGVSQSPRYKVTKRGQDVALRCDPISGHVSLYWYRQALGQGPEFLTYFNYEAQQDKSGLPNDRFSAERPEGSISTLTIQRTEQRDSAMYRCASSSSQSGGPGFMYSGEQYFGPGTRLTVT.

The sample holds many counts of this clonotype. V and J are TRBV7-9 and TRBJ1-2; D is unresolved. The V gene lost 3 bases and the J gene lost 1 base, with 9 bases spanning the gap. Germline values: CDR1 SEHNR, CDR2 FQNEAQ (reference sequence). CDR3 length: 14 residues. CDR3 in amino acids: CASSFGSLNYGYTF. The CDR3 DNA follows: TGTGCCAGCAGCTTCGGGTCCCTTAACTATGGCTACACCTTC.